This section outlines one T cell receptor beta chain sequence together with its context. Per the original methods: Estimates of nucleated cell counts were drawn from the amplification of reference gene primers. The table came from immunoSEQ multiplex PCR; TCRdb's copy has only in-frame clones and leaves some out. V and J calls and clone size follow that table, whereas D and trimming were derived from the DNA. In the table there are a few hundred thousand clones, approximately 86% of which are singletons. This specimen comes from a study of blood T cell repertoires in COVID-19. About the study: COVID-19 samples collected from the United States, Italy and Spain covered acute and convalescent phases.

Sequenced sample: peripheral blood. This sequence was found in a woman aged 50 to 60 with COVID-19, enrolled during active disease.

This CDR3 is CASKRRGNEKLFF. CDR3 coding DNA: TGTGCCAGTAAACGGCGAGGTAATGAAAAACTGTTTTTT. The chain recombines TRBV19 with TRBJ1-4, with D unclear. With 7 bases removed from V and 4 bases from J, the gap between germline ends came to 10 bases. CDR3 length: 13 amino acids. Germline loops: CDR1 LNHDA, CDR2 SQIVND (reference sequence).